The TCR beta chain under discussion was sequenced for a study of T cells in Graves' hyperthyroidism and ophthalmopathy (dated by TCRdb to the late 2010s). Regarding the research as a whole: To identify TCR V-J signatures that set the groups apart, the researchers used a discovery cohort of more than 95 patients, made up of 43 with Graves' ophthalmopathy and approximately 57 with stable Graves' hyperthyroidism. The study also compared thyroid tissue and blood T-cell repertoires from more than 5 Graves' hyperthyroidism patients. Prospective prediction of ophthalmopathy was tested in an independent validation cohort of approximately 19 hyperthyroidism patients and roughly 16 patients who later progressed to ophthalmopathy. According to the paper, TCR Vbeta CDR3 sequencing was carried out on about 140 peripheral blood samples, which came from under 50 ophthalmopathy, 70 to 80 hyperthyroidism and approximately 17 progressor patients. After sampling, hyperthyroidism patients received methimazole starting at 30 mg daily, and ophthalmopathy patients received high-dose intravenous methylprednisolone. For training and testing, the 100 or so patients in the discovery cohort were randomly divided in a 7:3 ratio.

Regarding this clonotype: Its recognized antigen is unknown. Base quality data are lacking; no much larger clone is found one base away.

The TCR beta CDR3 regions were amplified from the RNA transcripts. A first-round RT-PCR of the TCR CDR3 used the HTBI primer set with the Qiagen OneStep RT-PCR kit. Libraries were constructed in a second round of multiplex PCR, after which size selection and purification were carried out. The libraries were sequenced on an Illumina HiSeq2000 using paired-end 100 bp reads. The original pipeline was this. Raw data were processed with SOAPnuke, discarding reads with adapters, uncalled bases, mean Phred below 15, or no exact constant-primer or identifier match. High-quality paired reads were merged with COPE v1.2.5, and unique nucleotide sequences were defined as clonotypes. Clonotypes were aligned to IMGT TRBV, TRBD and TRBJ reference segments using MiTCR v1.1. The analysis included only V-J combinations with a frequency above 0.0001, which together covered around 99% of the repertoires. The TCS score was defined as F50 (clonal expansion) divided by E x V (chaos), with BLOSUM62-based TCRdist calculated between CDR3 peptides within each V-J. Welch's t-statistics and random forest reduced approximately 520 V-J features to about 13, which were used in a naive Bayes classifier (R e1071). The public reads were quality trimmed at Q25 with fastp and then assembled into clones with MiXCR by TCRdb, keeping productive beta chains. Each record represents a unique CDR3 protein, reported with the most common genes and DNA among its rows. The V and J calls and clone size are TCRdb's, not the authors'. In all, the sample holds roughly 580,000 distinct CDR3 sequences, and just over 45% of those were seen once. 8% to 8.5% of the sample lies in the top ten.

General study outcomes and caveats: Blood samples also contained most of the expanded thyroid clonotypes (frequency above 0.001), which suggests that blood repertoires may reflect thyroid immune responses. No statistical method was used to fix the sample size in advance, and group allocation was not hidden from the investigators. A model built on a 13 V-J signature distinguished ophthalmopathy from stable hyperthyroidism, reaching about 88% sensitivity and about 81% specificity in cross-validation and 80%/75% in testing. In validation, the model predicted progression to ophthalmopathy with over 65% sensitivity and roughly 75% specificity, a median of 6.5 months before onset.

A patient counted as having stable Graves' hyperthyroidism if no progression to ophthalmopathy occurred over 18 months of follow-up. Hyperthyroidism patients were newly diagnosed, had a disease duration of under 2 months, and were aged 18 to 65 years. Any patient with an uncontrolled infection, another autoimmune disease, pregnancy or lactation was excluded. Diagnoses were based on clinical symptoms, serum thyroxine and TRAb, thyroid ultrasound and orbital computed tomography. Total RNA was extracted using Trizol reagent, and RNA quality was assessed on an Agilent 2100 Bioanalyzer. This sequence was found in a young woman with Graves' hyperthyroidism. Donor details come from another sample of the same person, matched by shared clones. Sequenced sample: peripheral blood or thyroid tissue (not recorded which).

The DNA is as follows: TGTGCCAGCAGCTCGCTGGCTAATGAAAAACTGTTTTTT. Its protein reads: CASSSLANEKLFF. The sequence links TRBV13 to TRBJ1-4; no D gene call is confident. The CDR3 starts with the cysteine, ends with the phenylalanine, and has 13 residues. The DNA shown is the 39-base CDR3, in frame from base 1. V is cut by 4 bases and J by 3 bases, and the space between the germline ends is 6 bases. CDR1 and CDR2, looked up from the germline V gene (reference sequence), are PRHDT and FYEKMQ.